This is a list of T cell receptor beta chains from one sample in a study of T-cell reconstitution after alpha-beta-depleted transplantation in children. TCRdb redid the calling of the PCR reads with MiXCR, one entry per CDR3 protein. The profile shows 150,000 to 250,000 distinct CDR3 sequences, roughly 6.5% of them singletons. The sample was PBMCs, taken before TCRalphabeta/CD19-depleted stem cell transplant. Receptors were obtained from a girl under three years old with combined immunodeficiency, due to receive a stem cell transplant. Each CDR3 is given with its conserved first and last residue. Fields, in order: clone size, J gene, D gene, V gene, CDR3 DNA, CDR3 protein. A D gene is named only where the DNA matches it firmly. Clone size is not always given. Where it is, it says once, few, many or a class for expanded clones.

abundance: many; j_gene: TRBJ2-5; d_gene: -; v_gene: TRBV7-8; CDR3nt: TGTGCCAGCAGCGCTTACGGGCCGAGCGGGGAGACCCAGTACTTC; CDR3aa: CASSAYGPSGETQYF
abundance: many; j_gene: TRBJ1-6; d_gene: -; v_gene: TRBV27; CDR3nt: TGTGCCAGCAGTTTAGAGACTTTATATTCACCCCTCCACTTT; CDR3aa: CASSLETLYSPLHF
abundance: -; j_gene: TRBJ2-7; d_gene: TRBD2; v_gene: TRBV7-4; CDR3nt: TGTGCCAGCAGCCCCAACCCGGGACTAGCGGGAGGGCGAAGCGACGAGCAGTACTTC; CDR3aa: CASSPNPGLAGGRSDEQYF
abundance: many; j_gene: TRBJ2-3; d_gene: -; v_gene: TRBV7-9; CDR3nt: TGTGCCAGCACCCAAAGACTAGTATCAGATACGCAGTATTTT; CDR3aa: CASTQRLVSDTQYF
abundance: many; j_gene: TRBJ2-7; d_gene: TRBD1; v_gene: TRBV30; CDR3nt: TGTGCCTGGAGTGTCTCAGGGGGAAACGAGCAGTACTTC; CDR3aa: CAWSVSGGNEQYF
abundance: many; j_gene: TRBJ2-3; d_gene: TRBD2; v_gene: TRBV7-3; CDR3nt: TGTGCCAGCAGCCTCAGCGGGGGGGCTGGAGATACGCAGTATTTT; CDR3aa: CASSLSGGAGDTQYF
abundance: many; j_gene: TRBJ2-1; d_gene: -; v_gene: TRBV9; CDR3nt: TGTGCCAGCAGCGTAGGGGGGGGGACAGAGCAGTTCTTC; CDR3aa: CASSVGGGTEQFF
abundance: many; j_gene: TRBJ2-1; d_gene: -; v_gene: TRBV6-2/TRBV6-3; CDR3nt: TGTGCCAGCAGTGAGGGACTTGAACGACCGGGTGAGCAGTTCTTC; CDR3aa: CASSEGLERPGEQFF
abundance: many; j_gene: TRBJ2-1; d_gene: -; v_gene: TRBV12-3/TRBV12-4; CDR3nt: TGTGCCAGCAGGTCAGGGAGGAATGAGCAGTTCTTC; CDR3aa: CASRSGRNEQFF
abundance: many; j_gene: TRBJ2-1; d_gene: TRBD1; v_gene: TRBV9; CDR3nt: TGTGCCAGCACCTCCCGGACAGGGATGGAGGATGAGCAGTTCTTC; CDR3aa: CASTSRTGMEDEQFF
abundance: few; j_gene: TRBJ1-2; d_gene: -; v_gene: TRBV20-1; CDR3nt: TGCAGTGCTAGACCGTGGACAGCCCCGGGCAAATATGGCTACACCTTC; CDR3aa: CSARPWTAPGKYGYTF
abundance: many; j_gene: TRBJ2-2; d_gene: TRBD1; v_gene: TRBV19; CDR3nt: TGTGCCACGGACAGGGGGGACACCGGGGAGCTGTTTTTT; CDR3aa: CATDRGDTGELFF
abundance: many; j_gene: TRBJ2-4; d_gene: -; v_gene: TRBV4-3; CDR3nt: TGCGCCAGCAGCTCCCGGACATTGGCACCGGACATTCAGTACTTC; CDR3aa: CASSSRTLAPDIQYF
abundance: many; j_gene: TRBJ2-7; d_gene: -; v_gene: TRBV7-2; CDR3nt: TGTGCCAGCAGTGAGATTAGCACCCACTACGAGCAGTACTTC; CDR3aa: CASSEISTHYEQYF
abundance: many; j_gene: TRBJ2-7; d_gene: TRBD1; v_gene: TRBV20-1; CDR3nt: TGCAGTGCTAGCGCCTCCGGGACAGGGACGTGGAACGAGCAGTACTTC; CDR3aa: CSASASGTGTWNEQYF
abundance: few; j_gene: TRBJ2-2; d_gene: TRBD1; v_gene: TRBV12-3/TRBV12-4; CDR3nt: TGTGCCAGCAGGGGACAGGGGGTTCCCGGGGAGCTGTTTTTT; CDR3aa: CASRGQGVPGELFF
abundance: many; j_gene: TRBJ2-1; d_gene: -; v_gene: TRBV12-3/TRBV12-4; CDR3nt: TGTGCCAGCAGTTATCGAAGACAGATTTACAATGAGCAGTTCTTC; CDR3aa: CASSYRRQIYNEQFF
abundance: many; j_gene: TRBJ2-1; d_gene: -; v_gene: TRBV7-3; CDR3nt: TGTGCCAGCAGCTTAGACAAGAGCTCCTACAATGAGCAGTTCTTC; CDR3aa: CASSLDKSSYNEQFF
abundance: many; j_gene: TRBJ2-1; d_gene: -; v_gene: TRBV20-1; CDR3nt: TGCAGTGCTTGGGTAAAGGGTGAGCAGTTCTTC; CDR3aa: CSAWVKGEQFF
abundance: many; j_gene: TRBJ2-1; d_gene: -; v_gene: TRBV5-1; CDR3nt: TGCGCCAGCAGCTTGGCCGGTAATGAGCAGTTCTTC; CDR3aa: CASSLAGNEQFF